The 2 T cell receptor beta chains below come from one sample, sequenced in a study of brain T cells in children with intractable seizures. Sample time point: blood from clinic visit 5 months post-surgery; TSC patient then seizure free. The repertoire was sequenced with immunoSEQ multiplex PCR; TCRdb's copy has only in-frame clones and lacks some. The sample carries 300,000 to 400,000 clones, more than 85% recorded once. Sequences were derived from peripheral blood, sampled 4 to 5 months after surgery. All receptors come from a boy younger than two with tuberous sclerosis and intractable seizures.

The chain joins TRBV5-6 to TRBJ1-1, with 10 bases matching TRBD1. Germline assignment: CDR1 SGHDT and CDR2 YYEEEE. This CDR3 contains 13 residues. The ends lost 0 bases at V and 11 bases at J; junction bases unmatched: 4. The CDR3, as DNA: TGTGCCAGCAGCTTGGGGACAGGGGGGACCGCTTTCTTT. Translation: CASSLGTGGTAFF.

The chain links TRBV5-1 to TRBJ1-1; 8 bases fit TRBD1. CDR3 length: 16 amino acids. Germline V lookup: CDR1 SGHRS, CDR2 YFSETQ. J gave up 2 bases and V 0 bases, and 6 bases lay outside the gene matches. DNA for the CDR3: TGCGCCAGCAGCTTGGGAGGGACAGGTAAAAACACTGAAGCTTTCTTT. It codes for CASSLGGTGKNTEAFF.